Only a few counts were recorded for the clone carrying this TCR beta chain. Its antigen is not identified. The CDR3 spans 14 residues. V was pared by 5 bases and J by 5 bases, with 15 bases between. Germline CDR1 is SGHTA and CDR2 is FQGTGA. The repertoire was sequenced with immunoSEQ multiplex PCR; TCRdb's copy has only in-frame clones and lacks some. The sample has fewer than 200,000 clones, roughly 92% seen once. This record comes from a study of T cell responses to AZD1222 COVID-19 vaccine. Overall study context: Pooled samples include second doses given at about 4 or 12 weeks. General study findings and limits: There were mostly white British donors and more females than males, and clonal diversity was possibly underestimated. Repertoire samples came only from after the peak T cell response.

The chain carries TRBV7-3 and TRBJ2-5; D may be TRBD1 or TRBD2 (6 bases each). The sequencing here drew on peripheral blood, taken on day 0 of AZD1222 vaccination. The receptor was isolated from an adult in good health. The CDR3, as DNA: TGTGCCAGCAGCCGAGGGGGGCAGATGGAGACCCAGTACTTC. Its translation: CASSRGGQMETQYF.